This is a list of T cell receptor beta chains from one sample in a study of blood T cell repertoires in COVID-19. TCRdb's table, derived via immunoSEQ multiplex PCR, lists solely in-frame clones and lacks some. In the table there are about 130,000 clones, around 83% of which are singletons. Sequencing used PBMCs or T cells enriched from blood (not recorded which). These receptors all stem from a man aged 45 to 65 who had recovered from COVID-19. Both conserved end residues are part of each CDR3. The D gene is left open where the match is weak. A row's size may be missing; if present it is once, few, many or a size class.

J gene	clone size	CDR3 length	D gene	V gene	CDR3 protein	CDR3 DNA
TRBJ2-1	few	19	TRBD2	TRBV11-2	CASSLSASGGAGPYNEQFF	TGTGCCAGCAGCTTATCGGCTAGCGGGGGGGCCGGCCCTTACAATGAGCAGTTCTTC
TRBJ1-2	NA	16	TRBD1	TRBV4-3	CASSQDSRDRGYGYTF	TGCGCCAGCAGCCAAGATTCCCGCGACAGGGGCTATGGCTACACCTTC
TRBJ2-1	NA	17	TRBD2	TRBV13	CASSVYRGLAGYNEQFF	TGTGCCAGCAGCGTTTACAGAGGACTAGCGGGGTACAATGAGCAGTTCTTC
TRBJ1-3	NA	14	NA	TRBV25-1	CASSEEKSGNTIYF	TGTGCCAGCAGTGAGGAGAAATCTGGAAACACCATATATTTT
TRBJ2-5	NA	16	TRBD1	TRBV7-8	CASSPATGAIQETQYF	TGTGCCAGCAGCCCAGCGACAGGGGCGATACAAGAGACCCAGTACTTC
TRBJ2-7	NA	16	TRBD1	TRBV5-1	CASSLAPGQGYNEQYF	TGCGCCAGCAGCTTGGCCCCGGGACAGGGGTATAACGAGCAGTACTTC
TRBJ1-1	few	14	NA	TRBV11-2	CASSSNTRRAEAFF	TGTGCCAGCAGCTCCAACACACGACGGGCTGAAGCTTTCTTT
TRBJ1-2	once	16	NA	TRBV5-1	CASSLSPGPLGRGYTF	TGCGCCAGCAGCTTATCACCGGGACCGCTAGGGAGGGGCTACACCTTC
TRBJ1-6	NA	15	NA	TRBV19	CASSPGLLGNSPLHF	TGTGCCAGTAGTCCAGGGTTGTTGGGTAATTCACCCCTCCACTTT
TRBJ2-2	NA	15	TRBD2	TRBV2	CARELAGEDPGELFF	TGTGCCAGGGAACTAGCGGGGGAAGACCCCGGGGAGCTGTTTTTT
TRBJ2-3	NA	10	NA	TRBV29-1	CSVALDTQYF	TGCAGCGTTGCCCTGGATACGCAGTATTTT
TRBJ1-2	NA	15	NA	TRBV3-1/TRBV3-2	CASSQAQGPNYGYTF	TGTGCCAGCAGCCAAGCACAGGGACCTAACTATGGCTACACCTTC
TRBJ2-1	NA	11	TRBD1	TRBV5-1	CASSLQGEQFF	TGCGCCAGCAGCTTACAGGGGGAGCAGTTCTTC
TRBJ1-6	NA	16	NA	TRBV27	CASSRTASSYNSPLHF	TGTGCCAGCAGTAGGACAGCGAGCTCCTATAATTCACCCCTCCACTTT
TRBJ2-4	NA	14	NA	TRBV6-2/TRBV6-3	CASSMDSAKNIQYF	TGTGCCAGCAGCATGGACTCAGCCAAAAACATTCAGTACTTC
TRBJ2-3	once	13	NA	TRBV24-1	CATKDSSTDTQYF	TGTGCCACCAAGGACTCGAGCACAGATACGCAGTATTTT
TRBJ1-5	NA	13	NA	TRBV10-3	CAISPTGSQPQHF	TGTGCCATCAGCCCAACAGGGAGCCAGCCCCAGCATTTT
TRBJ2-7	NA	14	NA	TRBV14	CASSSRTPPYEQYF	TGTGCCAGCAGCTCCAGGACACCACCCTACGAGCAGTACTTC
TRBJ1-4	NA	15	TRBD1	TRBV5-1	CASSIHRGTNEKLFF	TGCGCCAGCAGCATACACAGGGGGACTAATGAAAAACTGTTTTTT
TRBJ2-1	NA	19	NA	TRBV5-5	CASSLAGIGGGTAYNEQFF	TGTGCCAGCAGCTTGGCCGGGATTGGAGGGGGCACAGCATACAATGAGCAGTTCTTC
TRBJ1-4	NA	13	NA	TRBV27	CASSYRAREKLFF	TGTGCCAGCAGTTACAGGGCAAGAGAAAAACTGTTTTTT
TRBJ2-2	once	15	NA	TRBV2	CASSGRGALVEELFF	TGTGCCAGCAGTGGTCGGGGGGCCCTTGTCGAGGAGCTGTTTTTT
TRBJ1-3	once	15	TRBD1	TRBV3-1/TRBV3-2	CASRSRQGPGNTIYF	TGTGCCAGCAGAAGCAGACAGGGGCCTGGAAACACCATATATTTT
TRBJ1-2	NA	15	TRBD1	TRBV5-6	CASSLDTGTDYGYTF	TGTGCCAGCAGCTTGGACACCGGGACAGACTATGGCTACACCTTC
TRBJ1-1	NA	14	NA	TRBV6-2/TRBV6-3	CASSPRGGSTAAFF	TGTGCCAGCAGTCCCCGGGGGGGTTCGACTGCAGCTTTCTTT
TRBJ2-3	NA	16	TRBD1	TRBV6-6	CASSKTGGLRSDTQYF	TGTGCCAGCAGTAAGACAGGGGGCCTTCGATCAGATACGCAGTATTTT
TRBJ1-6	NA	15	TRBD1	TRBV6-5	CASSPLDRVFSPLHF	TGTGCCAGCAGTCCCCTCGACAGGGTCTTTTCACCCCTCCACTTT
TRBJ2-2	NA	16	TRBD2	TRBV19	CASSAAGLAFHGELFF	TGTGCCAGTAGTGCCGCGGGACTAGCATTTCACGGGGAGCTGTTTTTT
TRBJ1-5	NA	13	NA	TRBV6-4	CASSDVGGQPQHF	TGTGCCAGCAGTGACGTGGGGGGGCAGCCCCAGCATTTT
TRBJ1-5	NA	13	NA	TRBV19	CASSRGGDQPQHF	TGTGCCAGTTCTAGAGGCGGCGATCAGCCCCAGCATTTT
TRBJ2-7	NA	13	NA	TRBV28	CASSLDRGYEQYF	TGTGCCAGCAGTTTGGACAGAGGTTACGAGCAGTACTTC
TRBJ2-4	NA	15	NA	TRBV4-2	CASSQEGSRTVAQYF	TGTGCCAGCAGCCAAGAGGGGTCTAGGACAGTGGCCCAGTACTTC
TRBJ1-1	NA	11	NA	TRBV3-1/TRBV3-2	CASSQKLEAFF	TGTGCCAGCAGCCAAAAGCTTGAAGCTTTCTTT
TRBJ1-2	few	12	NA	TRBV28	CASSFEGYGYTF	TGTGCCAGCAGTTTTGAGGGCTATGGCTACACCTTC
TRBJ2-7	NA	16	TRBD2	TRBV7-2	CASSSAAGASSYEQYF	TGTGCCAGCAGCTCGGCAGCGGGGGCCAGCTCCTACGAGCAGTACTTC
TRBJ1-1	NA	15	NA	TRBV27	CASRRQGGIGTEAFF	TGTGCCAGCAGACGCCAGGGCGGTATCGGCACTGAAGCTTTCTTT
TRBJ1-5	NA	15	TRBD1	TRBV19	CASRSGGLINQPQHF	TGTGCCAGTAGGTCAGGGGGATTAATAAATCAGCCCCAGCATTTT
TRBJ1-6	NA	16	TRBD1	TRBV7-2	CASSFSGTGGNSPLHF	TGTGCCAGCAGCTTCTCCGGGACAGGAGGGAATTCACCCCTCCACTTT
TRBJ1-5	NA	15	NA	TRBV3-1/TRBV3-2	CASSQGTRVHQPQHF	TGTGCCAGCAGCCAAGGAACCAGGGTTCACCAGCCCCAGCATTTT
TRBJ2-2	NA	15	TRBD1	TRBV7-3	CASSLGQGNTGELFF	TGTGCCAGCAGCTTAGGACAGGGGAACACCGGGGAGCTGTTTTTT
TRBJ2-3	NA	15	TRBD2	TRBV2	CASSEDGGGADTQYF	TGTGCCAGCAGTGAAGACGGGGGGGGCGCAGATACGCAGTATTTT
TRBJ2-1	NA	15	TRBD2	TRBV19	CASSMGGGANNEQFF	TGTGCCAGTAGTATGGGCGGGGGGGCAAATAATGAGCAGTTCTTC
TRBJ2-1	NA	14	TRBD2	TRBV19	CASTAGTSHNEQFF	TGTGCCAGTACCGCCGGGACTAGTCATAATGAGCAGTTCTTC
TRBJ2-1	NA	12	NA	TRBV28	CASSPQFDEQFF	TGTGCCAGCAGCCCTCAGTTCGATGAGCAGTTCTTC
TRBJ2-4	NA	14	TRBD1	TRBV7-2	CASSRTGDLNIQYF	TGTGCCAGCAGCAGGACAGGGGATTTGAACATTCAGTACTTC
TRBJ2-2	few	14	NA	TRBV6-5	CASTSGEHTGELFF	TGTGCCAGCACTTCAGGGGAGCACACCGGGGAGCTGTTTTTT
TRBJ2-5	NA	15	TRBD1	TRBV14	CASSQEQGAGETQYF	TGTGCCAGCAGCCAAGAACAGGGGGCAGGGGAGACCCAGTACTTC
TRBJ1-4	NA	12	TRBD1	TRBV19	CASRDSMEKLFF	TGTGCCAGCCGGGACAGTATGGAAAAACTGTTTTTT
TRBJ2-1	NA	15	TRBD2	TRBV24-1	CATLPPGLGINEQFF	TGTGCCACCCTACCACCGGGACTAGGCATTAATGAGCAGTTCTTC
TRBJ2-2	NA	13	NA	TRBV10-2	CASSPEGTGELFF	TGCGCCAGCAGCCCAGAGGGCACCGGGGAGCTGTTTTTT